The 9 T cell receptor beta chains listed next were all sequenced from one sample in a study of CD8 T cells in ankylosing spondylitis. One entry per CDR3 protein results from TCRdb running MiXCR on the 5' RACE reads. The table includes approximately 350,000 distinct CDR3 sequences, about 15% detected once. Sequences were obtained from blood, either unsorted or a sorted T cell fraction (not recorded which). These receptors were collected from a male donor with ankylosing spondylitis or in good health (not recorded which).

This clonotype was counted between two and nine times. The chain is built from TRBV3-1 and TRBJ2-3; 13 bases match TRBD2. J was trimmed by 3 bases and V by 1 base; bases with no gene match: 4. CDR1 and CDR2 from the germline V gene are LGHDT and YNNKEL (reference sequence). The CDR3 length is 17 residues. The CDR3 sequence is CASSQGTSGSRTDTQYF. The CDR3 DNA is TGTGCCAGCAGCCAAGGGACTAGCGGGAGTCGAACAGATACGCAGTATTTT.

This chain connects TRBV18 to TRBJ2-5, with D possibly matching TRBD2 (6 bases). The V gene lost 6 bases and the J gene lost 4 bases, with 12 bases spanning the gap. The V gene's germline CDR1 is KGHSH and CDR2 LQKENI. This CDR3 has 13 amino acids. The CDR3: CASSSLGGETQYF. The CDR3 bases are TGTGCCAGCTCTTCCCTGGGGGGAGAGACCCAGTACTTC.

This chain uses TRBV6-1 with TRBJ2-7; 9 nucleotides line up with TRBD1. V trimming: 7 bases; J trimming: 5 bases; junction bases outside the gene matches: 6. This CDR3 spans 13 amino acids. The germline V gene has CDR1 MNHNS and CDR2 SASEGT. CDR3 sequence (DNA): TGTGCCAGCAACCTGGGACAGGGAAACGAGCAGTACTTC. Its protein product is CASNLGQGNEQYF.

Only a few counts were recorded for this clonotype. The chain employs TRBV20-1 and TRBJ2-1; TRBD2 is a possible D gene (6 bases). This CDR3 is built from 14 residues. The V and J ends lost 3 bases and 0 bases respectively, with 9 bases between them. The germline gives CDR1 DFQATT, CDR2 SNEGSKA (reference sequence). As DNA, the CDR3 is TGCAGTGCTAGCTCGACTAGCTCCTACAATGAGCAGTTCTTC. It specifies CSASSTSSYNEQFF.

This clonotype was counted a few times. The chain carries TRBV19 and TRBJ1-1; 8 bases agree with TRBD1. CDR3 length: 13 amino acids. CDR1 and CDR2 (germline): LNHDA, SQIVND (reference sequence). J gave up 10 bases and V 6 bases, and 10 bases lay outside the gene matches. CDR3 sequence reads: CASSRGRGQAAFF. DNA of the CDR3: TGTGCCAGTAGCAGGGGGCGAGGTCAAGCAGCTTTCTTT.

This clonotype showed up many times. The chain has TRBV6-1 and TRBJ1-1, with D tentatively TRBD1 (5 bases). The CDR3 is 13 amino acids. Germline V gene sequence: CDR1 MNHNS, CDR2 SASEGT. Trimming cost V 7 bases and J 3 bases, with 12 bases left between them. CDR3 nucleotide sequence: TGTGCCAGCACCCGAGGGGATTACACTGAAGCTTTCTTT. It specifies CASTRGDYTEAFF.

This clonotype has only a few counts. This chain links TRBV12-3 or TRBV12-4 with TRBJ2-5, with TRBD2 matching over 8 bases. The CDR3 sequence is 14 residues long. Trimming at V came to 5 bases and at J to 2 bases, leaving 4 bases not matched to a gene. CDR3 DNA: TGTGCCAGCAGTATTACTAGCGGTCAAGAGACCCAGTACTTC. This gives the protein CASSITSGQETQYF.

This clonotype was found a few times. V usage is TRBV29-1 and J usage is TRBJ2-1; 8 bases are shared with TRBD1. Germline loops: CDR1 SQVTM, CDR2 ANQGSEA. The CDR3 sequence is 15 residues long. V was pared by 4 bases and J by 6 bases, with 11 bases of the junction left unmatched. The CDR3 loop reads CSVVMGSGGPNEQFF. CDR3 sequence (DNA): TGCAGCGTTGTAATGGGGTCAGGGGGCCCCAATGAGCAGTTCTTC.

Details on this clonotype: An end of the junction differs from the germline gene, which may be a read error. The chain has TRBV20-1 and TRBJ2-1; unclear D gene. CDR1 is DFQATT, CDR2 SNEGSKA, per germline (reference sequence). The CDR3 has 14 amino acids. The CDR3 DNA reads TGCAGTGCTAGGAGAGCCACGGTGAGGAATGAGCAGTCCTTC. Translating it yields CSARRATVRNEQSF.